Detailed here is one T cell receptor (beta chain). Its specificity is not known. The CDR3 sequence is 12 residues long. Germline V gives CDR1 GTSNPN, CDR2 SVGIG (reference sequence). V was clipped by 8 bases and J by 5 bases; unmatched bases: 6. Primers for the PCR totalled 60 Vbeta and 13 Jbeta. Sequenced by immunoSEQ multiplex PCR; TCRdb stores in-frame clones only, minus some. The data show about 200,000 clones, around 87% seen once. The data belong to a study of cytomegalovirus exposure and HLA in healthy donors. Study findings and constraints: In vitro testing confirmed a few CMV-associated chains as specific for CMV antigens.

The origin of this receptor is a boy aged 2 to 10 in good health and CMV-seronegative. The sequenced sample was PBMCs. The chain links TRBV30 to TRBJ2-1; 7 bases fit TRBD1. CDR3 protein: CAATGTDNEQFF. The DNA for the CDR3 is TGTGCCGCGACCGGGACAGACAATGAGCAGTTCTTC.